Below, 10 T cell receptor beta chains from the same sample are listed, as sequenced in a study of blood T cell repertoires in COVID-19. Method: immunoSEQ multiplex PCR; TCRdb's copy keeps in-frame clones and lacks some. The repertoire holds 270,000 or so clones, with about 87% as singletons. What was sequenced was PBMCs or T cells enriched from blood (not recorded which). All receptors come from a woman in her thirties or forties with acute COVID-19.

The chain is built from TRBV19 and TRBJ2-2; unclear D gene. This CDR3 is built from 13 residues. Germline loops: CDR1 LNHDA, CDR2 SQIVND (reference sequence). V was pared by 6 bases and J by 4 bases, with 9 bases between. The DNA for the CDR3 is TGTGCCAGTAGGGCCAGATTCACCGGGGAGCTGTTTTTT. Translated, it gives CASRARFTGELFF. Based on the CDR3 plus reference TRBV19 and TRBJ2-2, the full variable domain is DGGITQSPKYLFRKEGQNVTLSCEQNLNHDAMYWYRQDPGQGLRLIYYSQIVNDFQKGDIAEGYSVSREKKESFPLTVTSAQKNPTAFYLCASRARFTGELFFGEGSRLTVL.

The CDR3 coding sequence is TGCAGTGCCCCGGAGGAACTTCCCAACACCTTC. Residues: CSAPEELPNTF. This chain joins TRBV20-1 and TRBJ1-2; D is unclear. The germline CDR1 and CDR2 sequences are DFQATT and SNEGSKA (reference sequence). Trimming took off 6 bases at V and 12 bases at J, with 17 bases between the two ends. This CDR3 is 11 amino acids long.

The V gene is TRBV27, the J gene TRBJ1-5; unclear D gene. This CDR3 has 15 amino acids. CDR1 is MNHEY, CDR2 SMNVEV, per germline (reference sequence). V lost 5 bases and J 9 bases, leaving 20 bases between the germline ends. The CDR3 sequence: CASSPPPAGMWPQHF. The CDR3 nucleotides read TGTGCCAGCAGTCCCCCACCGGCGGGTATGTGGCCCCAGCATTTT.

The sample holds a few counts of this clone. The gene calls are TRBV6-2 or TRBV6-3 and TRBJ1-2, with D maybe TRBD1 (5 bases). Trimming cost V 6 bases and J 4 bases, with 12 bases left between them. CDR3 length equals 13 residues. The germline CDR1 and CDR2 sequences are MNHEY and SVGEGT. CDR3 sequence reads: CASSPRGFYGYTF. In DNA form, the CDR3 reads TGTGCCAGCAGCCCTAGGGGTTTCTATGGCTACACCTTC.

To note about this clone: This same CDR3 is encoded by further DNA sequences in the sample. The chain joins TRBV5-1 to TRBJ2-5; the match to TRBD2 covers 7 bases. CDR3 size: 14 residues. CDR1 is SGHRS, CDR2 YFSETQ, per germline. Germline trimming cut 0 bases from V and 2 bases from J; bases unmatched to any gene: 1. In DNA, the CDR3 is TGCGCCAGCAGCTTGGCCGGGGGGCAAGAGACCCAGTACTTC. Translating gives CASSLAGGQETQYF.

This clone showed up just a few times. The chain carries TRBV10-3 and TRBJ1-3, with no clear D. CDR1 ENHRY and CDR2 SYGVKD come from the germline V gene. V was clipped by 2 bases and J by 4 bases, with 9 bases between them. The CDR3 is 14 residues long. CDR3 nucleotide sequence: TGTGCCATCAGTGAGACAGAACAGGGAAACACCATATATTTT. Translated, it gives CAISETEQGNTIYF.

The sample holds one count of this clone. The chain combines TRBV28 with TRBJ2-7; TRBD2 agrees at 10 bases. CDR1 and CDR2 from the germline V gene are MDHEN and SYDVKM. The CDR3 is 15 amino acids. J lost 5 bases, V lost 4 bases, and 8 bases had no gene match. CDR3 nucleotide sequence: TGTGCCAGCAGTTCCACAGCGGGAGGGCAACACGAGCAGTACTTC. Translating it yields CASSSTAGGQHEQYF.

This clone was picked up one time. The chain couples TRBV5-1 to TRBJ1-4; the D gene is possibly TRBD1 (5 bases). CDR3 size: 15 residues. V dropped 0 bases and J dropped 7 bases, with 13 bases sitting between them. From germline, CDR1 is SGHRS and CDR2 YFSETQ. CDR3 sequence (DNA): TGCGCCAGCAGCTTGGAGGGGCAGGTTATTGAAAAACTGTTTTTT. It translates to CASSLEGQVIEKLFF. The full variable domain, rest sourced from reference TRBV5-1 and TRBJ1-4, is KAGVTQTPRYLIKTRGQQVTLSCSPISGHRSVSWYQQTPGQGLQFLFEYFSETQRNKGNFPGRFSGRQFSNSRSEMNVSTLELGDSALYLCASSLEGQVIEKLFFGSGTQLSVL.

The V and J genes are TRBV16 and TRBJ1-4; D remains unclear. The germline V and J ends were trimmed by 2 bases and 4 bases, with 8 bases remaining between them. CDR3 length: 14 residues. In germline, CDR1 is KGHSY, CDR2 FQNENV. The CDR3 DNA follows: TGTGCCAGCAGCCAAGGTCGGGGTAATGAAAAACTGTTTTTT. Protein sequence: CASSQGRGNEKLFF.

The rearrangement links TRBV18 to TRBJ1-6; D may be TRBD1 (6 bases). This CDR3 has 14 residues. From germline, CDR1 is KGHSH and CDR2 LQKENI. Trimming removed 3 bases from V and 7 bases from J, with 10 bases in between. CDR3 sequence reads: CASSPGDRNSPLHF. CDR3 coding DNA: TGTGCCAGCTCACCTGGAGACAGGAATTCACCCCTCCACTTT.